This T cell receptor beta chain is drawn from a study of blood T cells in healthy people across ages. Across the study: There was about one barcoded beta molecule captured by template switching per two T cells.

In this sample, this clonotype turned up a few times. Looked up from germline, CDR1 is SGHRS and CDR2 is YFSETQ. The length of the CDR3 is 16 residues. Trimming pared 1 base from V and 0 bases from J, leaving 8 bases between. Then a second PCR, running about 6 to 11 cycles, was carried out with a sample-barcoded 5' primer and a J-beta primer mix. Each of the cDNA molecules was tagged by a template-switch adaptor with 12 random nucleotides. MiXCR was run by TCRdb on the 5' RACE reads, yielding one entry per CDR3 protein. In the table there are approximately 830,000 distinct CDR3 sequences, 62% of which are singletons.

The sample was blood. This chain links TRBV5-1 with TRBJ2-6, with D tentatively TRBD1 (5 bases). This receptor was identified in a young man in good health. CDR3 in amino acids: CASSLTGPSGANVLTF. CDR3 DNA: TGCGCCAGCAGCTTGACAGGCCCCTCTGGGGCCAACGTCCTGACTTTC.